Given below is one TCR beta chain in context. Its antigen is currently unknown. These data are taken from a study of graft-versus-host responses after intestinal transplantation. Study-level background: Among the recipients, all got anti-thymocyte globulin induction and then tacrolimus and steroids for 3 to 4 years. Study results and caveats: Recipient marrow held GvH clones, some first seen in ileum or blood.

Produced via immunoSEQ multiplex PCR; TCRdb's table is partial and in-frame only. The sample gives about 99,000 clones, more than 85% of which show up once; 1% to 1.5% is in the top ten. In germline, CDR1 is SGHDT, CDR2 YYEEEE. The CDR3 contains 16 residues. Trimming removed 1 base from V and 2 bases from J, with 14 bases in between. This chain joins TRBV5-6 and TRBJ2-3; the D call may be TRBD1 or TRBD2 (5 bases each). The TCR originated in a human donor who received an intestinal transplant. This specimen was unstimulated CD8+ T cells sorted from spleen or lymph node cells, taken before intestinal transplant. The CDR3 sequence is CASSLIEGQHTDTQYF. The DNA for the CDR3 is TGTGCCAGCAGCTTGATTGAGGGGCAGCACACAGATACGCAGTATTTT.